This TCR beta chain was identified during a study of T-cell memory formation after mild COVID-19. Study background: Across donors, TCR clusters were largely donor specific. Notes on the study in general: In second-wave clones peaking day 37, SARS-CoV-2 specificity remained unconfirmed. Clones that contracted clustered mainly in CM and EM if CD4+ and in EMRA if CD8+. Balance between CD4 and CD8 was seen in clones contracting day 15 to 85, and a CD4+ lean was seen in later expanders.

Notes on this clonotype: Its specificity is not known.

Germline loops: CDR1 LGHDT, CDR2 YNNKEL (reference sequence). The CDR3 is 12 residues long. V was trimmed by 8 bases and J by 2 bases, leaving 7 bases between them. MiXCR, run by TCRdb on the 5' RACE reads, gives a single entry per CDR3 protein. The sample lists a few hundred thousand distinct CDR3 sequences, 16% occurring once. The sequenced material came from PBMCs or a T cell subset sorted from them (not recorded which). The sequence came from a man aged 18 to 30 who had mild COVID-19 (a few samples of this study predate the infection). Cell type and time point are not known. This rearrangement joins TRBV3-1 to TRBJ1-3; unclear D gene. The CDR3 region is CASSRAGNTIYF. Here the CDR3 DNA reads TGTGCCAGCTCTAGGGCTGGAAACACCATATATTTT.